These T cell receptor beta chains were read from a single sample in a study of identical twins. TCRdb reprocessed the 5' RACE reads via MiXCR and lists one record per CDR3 protein. The sample lists under 250,000 distinct CDR3 sequences; around a tenth were seen once. Sequenced: memory (CD45RO+) T cells sorted from blood. These receptors originate from a woman under 30 in good health. Both conserved end residues are part of each CDR3. Fields, in order: V gene, J gene, D gene, clone size, CDR3 DNA, CDR3 protein. The D gene is left open where the match is weak. Clone size is not always given. Where it is, it says once, few, many or a class for expanded clones.

V: TRBV5-1
J: TRBJ1-2
D: .
size: .
DNA: TGCGCCAGCAGCTTGGACCCCACAGGAGTCTATGGCTACACCTTC
CDR3: CASSLDPTGVYGYTF

V: TRBV15
J: TRBJ2-5
D: TRBD2
size: .
DNA: TGTGCCACCAGCAGAGATCCCGGGGGGAACCAAGAGACCCAGTACTTC
CDR3: CATSRDPGGNQETQYF

V: TRBV24-1
J: TRBJ2-1
D: .
size: few
DNA: TGTGCCACCAGTGATGCCTTCAATGAGCAGTTCTTC
CDR3: CATSDAFNEQFF

V: TRBV14
J: TRBJ2-2
D: .
size: few
DNA: TGTGCCAGCAACCTAGGGATGTGGAACACCGGGGAGCTGTTTTTT
CDR3: CASNLGMWNTGELFF

V: TRBV10-3
J: TRBJ2-7
D: TRBD1
size: .
DNA: TGTGCCATCAAAACAGGGGTCATTGGGTACGAGCAGTACTTC
CDR3: CAIKTGVIGYEQYF

V: TRBV10-3
J: TRBJ1-3
D: .
size: .
DNA: TGTGCCATCAGGGGAGGGTCCCCAGGAAACACCATATATTTT
CDR3: CAIRGGSPGNTIYF

V: TRBV18
J: TRBJ2-5
D: .
size: .
DNA: TGTGCCAGCTCACCACCGGGTCGCCGCCAAGAGACCCAGTACTTC
CDR3: CASSPPGRRQETQYF

V: TRBV6-5
J: TRBJ2-1
D: TRBD1
size: many
DNA: TGTGCCAGCAGCTTCTCCCGGGACAGGGGTGGCAATGAGCAGTTCTTC
CDR3: CASSFSRDRGGNEQFF

V: TRBV2
J: TRBJ2-3
D: TRBD2
size: .
DNA: TGTGCCAGCAACCCCTCCCGCGGGAGGTCACGAGATACGCAGTATTTT
CDR3: CASNPSRGRSRDTQYF

V: TRBV10-2
J: TRBJ1-5
D: TRBD1
size: .
DNA: TGCGCCAGCACCACAGGGGCAGCTAATCAGCCCCAGCATTTT
CDR3: CASTTGAANQPQHF

V: TRBV7-9
J: TRBJ2-5
D: .
size: .
DNA: TGTGCCAGCAGCTTTAGCAGGGGGAGGGAGACCCAGTACTTC
CDR3: CASSFSRGRETQYF

V: TRBV7-2
J: TRBJ1-4
D: .
size: many
DNA: TGTGCCAGCAGCTTATACGGACTGATTAATGAAAAACTGTTTTTT
CDR3: CASSLYGLINEKLFF

V: TRBV6-2/TRBV6-3
J: TRBJ2-1
D: TRBD2
size: few
DNA: TGTGCCAGCAGTTTTCTAGCGGGAGGTCCGTTCTTC
CDR3: CASSFLAGGPFF

V: TRBV20-1
J: TRBJ1-1
D: TRBD1
size: .
DNA: TGCTGCGTCTCGATGGTAAGACAGGGGATGATCAACACTGAAGCTTTCTTT
CDR3: CCVSMVRQGMINTEAFF

V: TRBV20-1
J: TRBJ1-5
D: .
size: .
DNA: TGCAGTGCACGGACGGTGAATAGCAATCAGCCCCAGCATTTT
CDR3: CSARTVNSNQPQHF

V: TRBV20-1
J: TRBJ2-2
D: TRBD2
size: medium-sized
DNA: TGCAGTGCTAGAGAGGCGGGAGAAGACACCGGGGAGCTGTTTTTT
CDR3: CSAREAGEDTGELFF

V: TRBV20-1
J: TRBJ2-7
D: .
size: few
DNA: TGCAGTGCCGACGGGGGAGCCTTCGAGCAGTACTTC
CDR3: CSADGGAFEQYF

V: TRBV12-3/TRBV12-4
J: TRBJ2-5
D: .
size: many
DNA: TGTGCCAGCAGTCCCGGTTACGTGGGGGGAGATGAGACCCAGTACTTC
CDR3: CASSPGYVGGDETQYF

V: TRBV11-2
J: TRBJ1-1
D: TRBD1
size: .
DNA: TGTGCCAGCAGCCAGACTGACAGGGGACATGCTTTCTTT
CDR3: CASSQTDRGHAFF

V: TRBV5-1
J: TRBJ2-7
D: .
size: many
DNA: TGCGCCAGCAGCTTGGGCCCGGGTAGCAACGAGCAGTACTTC
CDR3: CASSLGPGSNEQYF

V: TRBV21-1
J: TRBJ2-7
D: .
size: few
DNA: TGTGCCAGCAGCGGAAAGGGACTAGCGGGCAACCACTACGAGCAGTACTTC
CDR3: CASSGKGLAGNHYEQYF

V: TRBV6-1
J: TRBJ2-7
D: .
size: many
DNA: TGTGCCACGGGAAACGGCTACGAGCAGTACTTC
CDR3: CATGNGYEQYF

V: TRBV5-6
J: TRBJ2-3
D: .
size: many
DNA: TGTGCCAGCAGCACCGGGCCTTTTCGTAGTACAGATACGCAGTATTTT
CDR3: CASSTGPFRSTDTQYF

V: TRBV9
J: TRBJ2-2
D: .
size: many
DNA: TGTGCCAGCAGCAGGGGAGGTAGCACCGGGGAGCTGTTTTTT
CDR3: CASSRGGSTGELFF

V: TRBV9
J: TRBJ2-1
D: TRBD2
size: few
DNA: TGTGCCAGCAGCATGCTAGCGGGGGGGATCTACAATGAGCAGTTCTTC
CDR3: CASSMLAGGIYNEQFF

V: TRBV6-2/TRBV6-3
J: TRBJ2-7
D: .
size: few
DNA: TGTGCCAGCAGTTACCGGGCGGGGCTAAGGAACGAGCAGTACTTC
CDR3: CASSYRAGLRNEQYF

V: TRBV10-3
J: TRBJ2-7
D: TRBD1
size: .
DNA: TGTGCCATCAGTGGGGGACAGGGACCCTACGAGCAGTACTTC
CDR3: CAISGGQGPYEQYF

V: TRBV12-3/TRBV12-4
J: TRBJ2-2
D: TRBD2
size: .
DNA: TGTGCCAGCATCCTAGCGGGAGGGCCCACCGGGGAGCTGTTTTTT
CDR3: CASILAGGPTGELFF

V: TRBV7-2
J: TRBJ2-3
D: TRBD1
size: .
DNA: TGTGCCAGCAGTTTCTCATCCGGGACAGAAAATACGCAGTATTTT
CDR3: CASSFSSGTENTQYF